The 30 T cell receptor beta chains below were found in one sample sequenced in a study of shared clonotypes between healthy human individuals (dated by TCRdb to 2018 to 2021). Libraries were constructed by the immunoSEQ multiplex PCR assay. The clones in this table, taken by TCRdb from immuneACCESS, are in-frame only. Not every clone is retained; where verified, under half of the shortfall comes from an unresolved V gene, and the cause of the rest is unknown. The sample profile shows about 470,000 clones; around 79% of them were found once. The ten largest account for less than 15% of the sample. Sequenced: PBMCs. The receptors here all came from a woman aged 35 to 49 in good health. Some clones in this sample may be carry-over from other donors' samples.

The chain carries TRBV28 and TRBJ2-5; D remains unclear. The CDR3 covers 13 residues. The ends were cut back, 6 bases at V and 1 base at J, with 9 bases in the middle. CDR1 and CDR2 from the germline V gene are MDHEN and SYDVKM. CDR3 DNA: TGTGCCAGCAGCCGACTGCTCCAAGAGACCCAGTACTTC. This codes for CASSRLLQETQYF.

The J gene is TRBJ2-7, the V gene TRBV7-3; 7 nucleotides agree with TRBD2. This CDR3 comprises 14 residues. The germline gives CDR1 SGHTA, CDR2 FQGTGA. V trimming: 2 bases; J trimming: 7 bases; junction bases outside the gene matches: 8. CDR3 region: CASSLGAGDREQYF. CDR3 nucleotide sequence: TGTGCCAGCAGCTTAGGGGCGGGAGACCGGGAGCAGTACTTC.

The genes are TRBV5-1 and TRBJ2-1; 9 nucleotides match TRBD1. The CDR3 spans 16 residues. V gave up 5 bases and J gave up 0 bases; unmatched junction bases: 6. CDR1 is SGHRS, CDR2 YFSETQ, per germline. The CDR3 region has the DNA TGCGCCAGCAGATCCGACAGGGGGTTCTCCTACAATGAGCAGTTCTTC. Encoded protein: CASRSDRGFSYNEQFF.

This clone came up a few times. The chain joins TRBV4-3 to TRBJ1-2, with D uncertain. Germline CDR1 reads LGHNA; CDR2 reads YSLEER. V lost 4 bases to trimming and J lost 6 bases, with 21 bases between them. The length of the CDR3 is 16 residues. The CDR3 sequence is CASSRSEWAPQDGYTF. The CDR3 coding sequence is TGCGCCAGCAGCCGCTCCGAGTGGGCCCCGCAGGATGGCTACACCTTC.

J is TRBJ1-5 and V is TRBV18; 7 positions agree with TRBD1. The trim removed 5 bases at V and 2 bases at J, leaving 0 bases unmatched. The germline V gene has CDR1 KGHSH and CDR2 LQKENI. The CDR3 is 13 residues long. The CDR3: CASSGTGNQPQHF. CDR3 nucleotide sequence: TGTGCCAGCTCAGGGACAGGCAATCAGCCCCAGCATTTT.

V gene TRBV27 combines with J gene TRBJ2-7, with 9 bases aligning to TRBD1. The CDR3 loop spans 14 amino acids. Germline loops: CDR1 MNHEY, CDR2 SMNVEV (reference sequence). Trimming took 1 base from V and 6 from J; bases not matched to a gene: 4. CDR3 sequence (DNA): TGTGCCAGCAGTTTATTGGGGACAGGGAGCGAGCAGTACTTC. It encodes CASSLLGTGSEQYF.

This chain joins TRBV7-6 and TRBJ2-2, with 12 bases lining up with TRBD2. Looked up from germline, CDR1 is SGHVS and CDR2 is FNYEAQ. The CDR3 has 17 residues. After removal of 4 bases from V and 0 bases from J, the junction contained 3 bases not matched to a gene. The CDR3, as DNA: TGTGCCAGCAGCTCCGGACTAGCGGGACCGAACACCGGGGAGCTGTTTTTT. Amino acids: CASSSGLAGPNTGELFF.

The chain carries TRBV19 and TRBJ2-1, with D perhaps being TRBD1 or TRBD2 (5 bases each). The germline V and J ends were trimmed by 6 bases and 9 bases, with 12 bases remaining between them. The CDR3 length is 12 residues. Germline loops: CDR1 LNHDA, CDR2 SQIVND (reference sequence). CDR3 coding DNA: TGTGCCAGTAGAACCGGTGGGGGTGAGCAGTTCTTC. Its protein is CASRTGGGEQFF.

This clone appeared a single time. V and J are TRBV7-2 and TRBJ1-5; 8 nucleotides match TRBD1. The CDR3 covers 16 residues. Germline V gene data show CDR1 as SGHTA and CDR2 as FQGNSA. Unmatched junction bases numbered 7, after V lost 1 base and J lost 5 bases. The CDR3 here is CASSLGTGRGDQPQHF. The CDR3 nucleotides read TGTGCCAGCAGCTTAGGGACAGGGAGGGGGGATCAGCCCCAGCATTTT.

The chain has TRBV7-8 and TRBJ2-3; 8 nucleotides align to TRBD2. The V and J ends lost 5 bases and 7 bases, in that order; junction bases with no gene match: 17. Germline V gene sequence: CDR1 SGHVS, CDR2 FQNEAQ. This CDR3 is 17 amino acids long. CDR3 region: CASSPARISGNNYTQYF. In nucleotides, the CDR3 is TGTGCCAGCAGCCCCGCCAGGATTAGCGGGAATAATTATACGCAGTATTTT.

Here the CDR3 reads CASSFGTLRGKAFF. In nucleotides, the CDR3 is TGTGCCAGCAGCTTTGGAACATTAAGGGGGAAGGCTTTCTTT. The rearrangement links TRBV7-9 to TRBJ1-1; possibly TRBD1 for D (6 bases). Trimming removed 3 bases at V and 11 bases at J, with 19 bases between. CDR3 length: 14 residues. CDR1 is SEHNR, CDR2 FQNEAQ, per germline (reference sequence).

The chain has TRBV14 and TRBJ2-2; D may be TRBD2 (6 bases). This CDR3 has 17 amino acids. The germline gives CDR1 SGHDN, CDR2 FVKESK. V was clipped by 4 bases and J by 1 base, with 16 bases between them. Written as DNA, the CDR3 is TGTGCCAGCAGCCCCCCCGAGGGGACTTTGAACACCGGGGAGCTGTTTTTT. Amino acids: CASSPPEGTLNTGELFF.

The gene calls are TRBV7-9 and TRBJ2-6; 8 bases map to TRBD1. This CDR3 region has 18 residues. Trimming cost V 5 bases and J 1 base; bases outside gene matches: 10. Per germline, CDR1 SEHNR and CDR2 FQNEAQ (reference sequence). The CDR3 loop reads CASSTSGGGVSGANVLTF. CDR3 bases: TGTGCCAGCAGCACCTCAGGGGGCGGTGTGTCTGGGGCCAACGTCCTGACTTTC.

The chain uses TRBV29-1 and TRBJ2-5; D assignment may be TRBD1 or TRBD2 (6 bases each). This CDR3 comprises 12 residues. The V gene's germline CDR1 is SQVTM and CDR2 ANQGSEA. V gave up 2 bases and J gave up 8 bases, with 12 bases separating them. The CDR3: CSVEKGGGTQYF. The CDR3 region has the DNA TGCAGCGTTGAAAAGGGGGGAGGCACCCAGTACTTC.

The chain joins TRBV7-3 to TRBJ2-5; maybe TRBD1 (5 bases). This CDR3 region has 16 residues. Germline CDR1 SGHTA, CDR2 FQGTGA. Trimming pared 5 bases from V and 1 base from J, leaving 17 bases between. The CDR3 DNA follows: TGTGCCAGCAGCCCAGGTTCGGCCAGGGCCCAAGAGACCCAGTACTTC. This gives the protein CASSPGSARAQETQYF.

V gene TRBV7-9 combines with J gene TRBJ2-1; TRBD2 matches 7 bases. Per germline, CDR1 SEHNR and CDR2 FQNEAQ (reference sequence). The trim removed 3 bases at V and 8 bases at J, leaving 4 bases unmatched. The CDR3 spans 13 residues. The CDR3 is CASSFLTSHEQFF. The CDR3 DNA follows: TGTGCCAGCAGCTTTTTGACTAGCCATGAGCAGTTCTTC.

The J gene is TRBJ2-1, the V gene TRBV13; TRBD1 agrees at 9 bases. Germline V gene data show CDR1 as PRHDT and CDR2 as FYEKMQ (reference sequence). V shed 7 bases and J 6 bases; nucleotides not matched to a gene: 13. CDR3 length equals 16 residues. The CDR3 region has the DNA TGTGCCAGCAACAACTTAAGACAGGGGGGGATCAATGAGCAGTTCTTC. This gives the protein CASNNLRQGGINEQFF.

As DNA, the CDR3 is TGTGCCAGCAGTCCAAGACAGGGCCGGACTGAAGCTTTCTTT. Translated: CASSPRQGRTEAFF. The V gene is TRBV6-5, the J gene TRBJ1-1, with TRBD1 matching over 7 bases. Per germline, CDR1 MNHEY and CDR2 SVGAGI. The CDR3 is 14 residues long. V lost 5 bases and J lost 5; bases outside the gene matches: 8.

At least ten counts were recorded for this clone. The rearrangement links TRBV18 to TRBJ2-2; D is unresolved. This CDR3 has 14 amino acids. The germline V and J ends were trimmed by 2 bases and 2 bases, with 6 bases remaining between them. Per the germline V gene, CDR1 is KGHSH and CDR2 is LQKENI. The CDR3 DNA reads TGTGCCAGCTCACCAGACTTTAACACCGGGGAGCTGTTTTTT. This gives the protein CASSPDFNTGELFF.

The V call is TRBV7-6, the J call TRBJ2-7, with D possibly being TRBD1 or TRBD2 (5 bases each). This CDR3 has 17 residues. Looked up from germline, CDR1 is SGHVS and CDR2 is FNYEAQ. The ends were cut back, 5 bases at V and 2 bases at J, with 22 bases in the middle. The CDR3 DNA is TGTGCCAGCAGCACCAGTAGTGGGGGTTTTTCCCCCTACGAGCAGTACTTC. It translates to CASSTSSGGFSPYEQYF.

This clone has just a few counts. The rearrangement links TRBV23-1 to TRBJ1-5; 10 bases are shared with TRBD1. TRBV23-1 falls under the ORF class, with uncertain function. Trimming at V came to 2 bases and at J to 0 bases, leaving 1 base not matched to a gene. This CDR3 comprises 16 residues. This CDR3 is CASSQGTGDSNQPQHF. CDR3 sequence (DNA): TGCGCCAGCAGTCAAGGGACAGGGGATAGCAATCAGCCCCAGCATTTT.

The chain uses TRBV6-5 and TRBJ2-7; D uncertain. V was cut by 4 bases and J by 0 bases, with 16 bases left in between. The CDR3 extends over 16 amino acids. Germline V gene lookup returns CDR1 MNHEY and CDR2 SVGAGI. The CDR3 is CASSSPAVKSSYEQYF. Here the CDR3 DNA reads TGTGCCAGCAGTTCCCCCGCGGTTAAGAGCTCCTACGAGCAGTACTTC.

The V call is TRBV7-8, the J call TRBJ1-5; weak D call: TRBD1 (5 bases). Trimming removed 2 bases at V and 6 bases at J, with 11 bases between. The CDR3 is made up of 14 amino acids. Germline CDR1 is SGHVS and CDR2 is FQNEAQ. The CDR3 reads CASSLSSGGQPQHF. In nucleotides, the CDR3 is TGTGCCAGCAGCTTATCCAGTGGGGGTCAGCCCCAGCATTTT.

The chain recombines TRBV2 with TRBJ2-3; D is perhaps TRBD2 (6 bases). Germline assignment: CDR1 SNHLY and CDR2 FYNNEI. Trimming took 8 bases from V and 0 from J, leaving 15 bases between them. The CDR3 is made up of 15 amino acids. The CDR3 nucleotides read TGTGCCAGCGGGTTTGGAGGGGTCAGCACAGATACGCAGTATTTT. This encodes CASGFGGVSTDTQYF. The whole variable domain, remainder taken from reference TRBV2 and TRBJ2-3, is EPEVTQTPSHQVTQMGQEVILRCVPISNHLYFYWYRQILGQKVEFLVSFYNNEISEKSEIFDDQFSVERPDGSNFTLKIRSTKLEDSAMYFCASGFGGVSTDTQYFGPGTRLTVL.

The chain couples TRBV4-2 to TRBJ2-3, with 10 bases fitting TRBD1. V was pared by 1 base and J by 6 bases, with 7 bases of the junction left unmatched. CDR3 length equals 16 residues. Germline values: CDR1 LGHNA, CDR2 YNFKEQ. CDR3 DNA: TGTGCCAGCAGCCAAGCCGGGGACAGGGGAGTCGATACGCAGTATTTT. Protein sequence: CASSQAGDRGVDTQYF.

This chain links TRBV11-3 with TRBJ2-2; 7 bases are a match to TRBD2. Unmatched junction bases numbered 12, after V lost 5 bases and J lost 0 bases. Germline V gene lookup returns CDR1 SGHNT and CDR2 YENEEA. This CDR3 has 18 amino acids. CDR3 in DNA: TGTGCCAGCAGCGCCGGGACTACGCTCTTACCGAACACCGGGGAGCTGTTTTTT. This translates into CASSAGTTLLPNTGELFF.

The V call is TRBV6-5, the J call TRBJ2-2; no firm D call. Germline V gene lookup returns CDR1 MNHEY and CDR2 SVGAGI. The CDR3 runs 11 residues. Trimming took off 11 bases at V and 1 base at J, with 5 bases between the two ends. Here the CDR3 DNA reads TGTGCCGCCAGGAACACCGGGGAGCTGTTTTTT. The encoded protein is CAARNTGELFF.

The chain links TRBV18 to TRBJ2-2; 11 bases align to TRBD2. With 3 bases clipped from V and 0 bases from J, the junction kept 6 bases outside the gene matches. The germline V gene has CDR1 KGHSH and CDR2 LQKENI. This CDR3 is 18 amino acids long. CDR3 protein: CASSPTLAGGANTGELFF. The CDR3 DNA is TGTGCCAGCTCACCCACTCTAGCGGGAGGTGCGAACACCGGGGAGCTGTTTTTT. The entire variable domain, with the rest obtained from reference TRBV18 and TRBJ2-2, is as follows: NAGVMQNPRHLVRRRGQEARLRCSPMKGHSHVYWYRQLPEEGLKFMVYLQKENIIDESGMPKERFSAEFPKEGPSILRIQQVVRGDSAAYFCASSPTLAGGANTGELFFGEGSRLTVL.

The chain links TRBV28 to TRBJ2-5; 9 nucleotides match TRBD2. The ends lost 0 bases at V and 1 base at J; junction bases unmatched: 9. CDR1 MDHEN and CDR2 SYDVKM come from the germline V gene. The CDR3 sequence is 18 residues long. In nucleotides, the CDR3 is TGTGCCAGCAGTTTATGGAGTCGGTCTAGCGGGATCCAAGAGACCCAGTACTTC. It specifies CASSLWSRSSGIQETQYF. The full variable domain, with the rest looked up from reference TRBV28 and TRBJ2-5, is DVKVTQSSRYLVKRTGEKVFLECVQDMDHENMFWYRQDPGLGLRLIYFSYDVKMKEKGDIPEGYSVSREKKERFSLILESASTNQTSMYLCASSLWSRSSGIQETQYFGPGTRLLVL.

The rearrangement links TRBV9 to TRBJ2-3; the D is unclear. CDR1 and CDR2 (germline): SGDLS, YYNGEE. V was cut by 0 bases and J by 2 bases, with 13 bases left in between. The CDR3 covers 16 residues. The CDR3 spells CASSVEVSGSTDTQYF. DNA of the CDR3: TGTGCCAGCAGCGTAGAGGTTAGTGGGTCCACAGATACGCAGTATTTT.